This T cell receptor beta chain was recorded in a study of shared clonotypes between healthy human individuals. Across the study: Donor ages ranged 18 to 49 years: a couple of women, a few men.

Germline V gene data show CDR1 as SGHRS and CDR2 as YFSETQ. CDR3 length: 14 amino acids. The donors, all of them Caucasian adults, lived in Nashville, Tennessee. Worth noting for this clone: Its antigen is as yet unknown. This is likely an artifact of a read error, given a far larger clone one base away.

Regarding the study as a whole: Researchers sampled only blood; tissue repertoires likely differ.

TCRdb keeps only in-frame clones here, not all; method: immunoSEQ multiplex PCR. In the table there are approximately 500,000 clones, more than 65% of which are singletons. The chain is built from TRBV5-1 and TRBJ2-5, with D possibly called TRBD1 or TRBD2 (5 bases each). The TCR was taken from a woman aged 40-49 years in good health. Some clones in this sample may be carry-over from other donors' samples. Sequencing was carried out using PBMCs. The CDR3 loop is CASRMGPYQETLYF. As DNA, the CDR3 is TGCGCCAGCAGGATGGGACCGTACCAAGAGACCCTGTACTTC.